This passage covers 2 T cell receptor beta chains from one sample sequenced in a study of T cells in women clearing cervical HPV infection. Sequencing was performed with immunoSEQ multiplex PCR; in TCRdb, only in-frame clones are kept and a portion is missing. Recorded here are roughly 20,000 clones; the top ten clones represent roughly 4.9%. Sequenced sample: blood buffy coat. These receptor sequences come from a woman aged 18 to 75 with a cervical HPV16 infection that either progressed to CIN3+ or cleared (not recorded which).

With regard to this clone: The read comes to an end 3 residues before the CDR3 does, leaving the germline J gene to fill in the end. The same CDR3 is also encoded by other DNA sequences in this sample. The V gene is TRBV18, the J gene TRBJ1-2; TRBD1 aligns across 11 bases. The CDR3 has 18 amino acids. Germline V gene lookup returns CDR1 KGHSH and CDR2 LQKENI. CDR3 amino acids: CASSPRTGGAGSTDTYTF. The CDR3 DNA, read in part, is TGTGCCAGCTCACCCCGGACAGGGGGCGCGGGGAGCACAGATACC. The full variable domain, completed using reference TRBV18 and TRBJ1-2, is NAGVMQNPRHLVRRRGQEARLRCSPMKGHSHVYWYRQLPEEGLKFMVYLQKENIIDESGMPKERFSAEFPKEGPSILRIQQVVRGDSAAYFCASSPRTGGAGSTDTYTFGSGTRLTVV.

A word on this clone: One end of the junction fails to match germline, which may point to a read error. The CDR3 is cut off 3 residues early in the read; its end comes from the germline J gene. The chain employs TRBV4-2 and TRBJ1-2; D unclear. The V gene's germline CDR1 is LGHNA and CDR2 YNFKEQ. The CDR3 spans 13 residues. The covered CDR3 bases are TGCGCCAGCAGCCAAGATTCGGTCTATGGC. As protein: CASSQDSVYG. The whole CDR3 sequence reads CASSQDSVYGYTF.